There are a few counts of the clone carrying this TCR beta chain. The data stem from a study of cytomegalovirus exposure and HLA in healthy donors. Trimming removed 5 bases at V and 2 bases at J, with 19 bases between. The CDR3 spans 17 residues. Germline V gene data show CDR1 as LNHNV and CDR2 as YYDKDF (reference sequence). The PCR was carried out with 60 Vbeta primers and 13 Jbeta primers. Repertoires were generated with immunoSEQ multiplex PCR, while TCRdb's copy carries only in-frame clones and drops some. Among about 95,000 clones, 65% to 80% were seen once, and the ten largest hold roughly 16%.

V and J are TRBV15 and TRBJ1-5; D call uncertain. The sequence was collected from a woman aged 45 to 65 in good health and CMV-seropositive. Sequenced material: PBMCs. As DNA, the CDR3 is TGTGCCACCAGCCCAGAGGCCCCGACCCATGGCAATCAGCCCCAGCATTTT. Translated: CATSPEAPTHGNQPQHF.